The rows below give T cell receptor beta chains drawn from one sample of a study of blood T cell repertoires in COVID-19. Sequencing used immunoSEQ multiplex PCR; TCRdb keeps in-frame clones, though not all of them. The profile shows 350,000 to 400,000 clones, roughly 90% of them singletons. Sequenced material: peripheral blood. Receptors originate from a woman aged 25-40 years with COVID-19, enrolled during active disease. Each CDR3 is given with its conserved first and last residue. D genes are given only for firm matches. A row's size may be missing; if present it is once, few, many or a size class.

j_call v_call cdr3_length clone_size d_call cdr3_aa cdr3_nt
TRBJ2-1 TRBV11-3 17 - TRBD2 CASSASRTSGIRNEQFF TGTGCCAGCAGCGCCAGTCGGACTAGCGGGATAAGGAATGAGCAGTTCTTC
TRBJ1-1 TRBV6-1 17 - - CASSEAFNRALSTEAFF TGTGCCAGCAGTGAAGCCTTTAACAGGGCTCTGAGCACTGAAGCTTTCTTT
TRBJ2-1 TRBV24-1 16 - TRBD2 CATSEASGRSYNEQFF TGTGCCACCAGTGAAGCTAGCGGGAGGTCCTACAATGAGCAGTTCTTC
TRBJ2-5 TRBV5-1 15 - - CASSLNVGDFETQYF TGCGCCAGCAGCCTTAATGTGGGAGACTTTGAGACCCAGTACTTC
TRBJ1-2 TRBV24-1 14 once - CATSAATGIYGYTF TGTGCCACCAGTGCCGCCACAGGGATCTATGGCTACACCTTC
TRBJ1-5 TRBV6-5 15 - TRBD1 CASRATGAGYQPQHF TGTGCCAGCAGGGCGACAGGGGCGGGCTATCAGCCCCAGCATTTT
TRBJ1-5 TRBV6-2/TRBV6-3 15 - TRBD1 CASSPIDRENQPQHF TGTGCCAGCAGCCCCATTGACAGGGAGAATCAGCCCCAGCATTTT
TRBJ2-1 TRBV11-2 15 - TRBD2 CASSLEAGGGDEQFF TGTGCCAGCAGCTTAGAGGCGGGGGGTGGGGATGAGCAGTTCTTC
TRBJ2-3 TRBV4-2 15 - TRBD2 CASSQGLAGGDTQYF TGTGCCAGCAGCCAAGGGTTAGCGGGGGGTGATACGCAGTATTTT
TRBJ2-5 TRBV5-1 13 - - CASRQTSSETQYF TGCGCCAGCAGACAGACTAGTTCCGAGACCCAGTACTTC
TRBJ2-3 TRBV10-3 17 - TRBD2 CAISASVLAGSTDTQYF TGTGCCATCAGTGCCTCTGTACTAGCGGGCAGCACAGATACGCAGTATTTT
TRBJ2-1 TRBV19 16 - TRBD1 CASSPQTGSDVNEQFF TGTGCCAGTAGTCCCCAGACAGGGTCAGATGTCAATGAGCAGTTCTTC
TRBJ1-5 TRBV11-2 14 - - CASSSGNSNQPQHF TGTGCCAGCAGCTCCGGGAACAGCAATCAGCCCCAGCATTTT
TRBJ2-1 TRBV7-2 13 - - CASSFARVNEQFF TGTGCCAGCAGCTTCGCGAGGGTCAATGAGCAGTTCTTC
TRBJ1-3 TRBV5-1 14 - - CASSFDMTGNTIYF TGCGCCAGCAGCTTTGACATGACTGGAAACACCATATATTTT
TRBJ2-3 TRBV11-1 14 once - CASSLVGSIHTQYF TGTGCCAGCAGCTTAGTTGGCTCAATTCATACGCAGTATTTT
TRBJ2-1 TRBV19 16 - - CASRRGTSNVHNEQFF TGTGCCAGTAGACGAGGGACTTCCAATGTACACAATGAGCAGTTCTTC
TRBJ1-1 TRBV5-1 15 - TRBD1 CASIRTGGRDTEAFF TGCGCCAGCATCCGGACAGGGGGCAGGGACACTGAAGCTTTCTTT
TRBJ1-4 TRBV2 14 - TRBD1 CASSGDREREKLFF TGTGCCAGCAGTGGGGACAGGGAACGCGAAAAACTGTTTTTT
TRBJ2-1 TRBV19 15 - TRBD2 CASSTGSGRYNEQFF TGTGCCAGTAGTACAGGTAGCGGGAGGTACAATGAGCAGTTCTTC
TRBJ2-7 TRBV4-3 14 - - CASGWMGASYEQYF TGCGCCAGCGGTTGGATGGGGGCCTCCTACGAGCAGTACTTC
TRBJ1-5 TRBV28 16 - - CASQKAGGAYGQPQHF TGTGCCAGCCAAAAGGCCGGTGGGGCCTATGGTCAGCCCCAGCATTTT
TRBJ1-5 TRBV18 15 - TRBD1 CASSPREGGDQPQHF TGTGCCAGCTCACCACGGGAAGGGGGCGATCAGCCCCAGCATTTT
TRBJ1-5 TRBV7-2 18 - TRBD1 CASSLDPVAGGGNQPQHF TGTGCCAGCAGCTTAGATCCGGTGGCAGGGGGTGGCAATCAGCCCCAGCATTTT
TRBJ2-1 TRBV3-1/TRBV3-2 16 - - CASSQGGQGSHNEQFF TGTGCCAGCAGCCAAGGTGGGCAGGGGTCCCACAATGAGCAGTTCTTC
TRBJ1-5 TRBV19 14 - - CASSGRVGNQPQHF TGTGCCAGTAGTGGCAGGGTGGGGAATCAGCCCCAGCATTTT
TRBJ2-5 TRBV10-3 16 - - CAISDFPADPQETQYF TGTGCCATCAGTGACTTCCCTGCGGATCCACAAGAGACCCAGTACTTC
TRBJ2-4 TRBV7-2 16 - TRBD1 CASSLAAGGWGNIQYF TGTGCCAGCAGCTTAGCCGCAGGGGGCTGGGGAAACATTCAGTACTTC
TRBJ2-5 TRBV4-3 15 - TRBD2 CASSPSGRAEETQYF TGCGCCAGCAGCCCTAGCGGGAGGGCCGAAGAGACCCAGTACTTC
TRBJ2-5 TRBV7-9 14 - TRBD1 CASSTPGDRTDQYF TGTGCCAGCAGCACCCCCGGGGACAGGACGGACCAGTACTTC
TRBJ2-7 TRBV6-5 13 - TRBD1 CASAPQGAREQYF TGTGCCAGTGCCCCGCAGGGGGCACGGGAGCAGTACTTC
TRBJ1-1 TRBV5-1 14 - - CASSSGQPNTEAFF TGCGCCAGCAGCTCCGGACAGCCGAACACTGAAGCTTTCTTT
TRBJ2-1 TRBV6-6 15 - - CASIWMATGVTEQFF TGTGCCAGCATCTGGATGGCGACGGGAGTCACTGAGCAGTTCTTC
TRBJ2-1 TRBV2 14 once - CASSLTETYNEQFF TGTGCCAGCAGCCTCACAGAAACCTACAATGAGCAGTTCTTC
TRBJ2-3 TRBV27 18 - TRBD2 CASRGLAGGIGSTDTQYF TGTGCCAGCAGGGGACTAGCGGGGGGTATCGGGAGCACAGATACGCAGTATTTT
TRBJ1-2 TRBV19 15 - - CASSIDGAVFYGYTF TGTGCCAGTAGTATAGATGGAGCAGTCTTTTATGGCTACACCTTC
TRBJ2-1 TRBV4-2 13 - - CASSQENRNEQFF TGTGCCAGCAGCCAAGAGAACAGAAATGAGCAGTTCTTC
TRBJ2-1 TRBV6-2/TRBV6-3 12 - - CASSRGGNEQFF TGTGCCAGCAGCAGAGGGGGCAATGAGCAGTTCTTC
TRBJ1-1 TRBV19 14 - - CASSISVLNTEAFF TGTGCCAGTAGTATCTCGGTCTTGAACACTGAAGCTTTCTTT
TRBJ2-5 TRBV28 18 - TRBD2 CASSLAKTGLAGEETQYF TGTGCCAGCAGTTTGGCTAAAACGGGACTAGCGGGGGAAGAGACCCAGTACTTC
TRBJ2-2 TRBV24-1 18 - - CATSDFGLRDSSTGELFF TGTGCCACCAGTGATTTTGGGTTGCGGGACAGTTCCACCGGGGAGCTGTTTTTT
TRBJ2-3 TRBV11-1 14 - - CASSSWDFTDTQYF TGTGCCAGCAGCTCTTGGGACTTCACAGATACGCAGTATTTT
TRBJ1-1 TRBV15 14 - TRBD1 CATSSRDRVSEAFF TGTGCCACCAGCAGCCGAGACAGGGTATCTGAAGCTTTCTTT
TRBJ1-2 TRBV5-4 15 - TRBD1 CASSQGTGEYYGYTF TGTGCCAGCAGCCAAGGGACAGGGGAATACTATGGCTACACCTTC
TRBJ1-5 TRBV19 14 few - CASSIYIRDQPQHF TGTGCCAGTAGTATTTATATTCGGGATCAGCCCCAGCATTTT
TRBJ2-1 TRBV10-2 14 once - CASSDPGPYNEQFF TGCGCCAGCAGTGACCCGGGTCCGTACAATGAGCAGTTCTTC
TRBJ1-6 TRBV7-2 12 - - CASSHPGSPLHF TGTGCCAGCAGCCACCCAGGTTCACCCCTCCACTTT
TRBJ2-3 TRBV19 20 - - CASSIDGPRGSISDTDTQYF TGTGCCAGTAGTATAGATGGACCACGAGGGTCTATCTCTGACACAGATACGCAGTATTTT
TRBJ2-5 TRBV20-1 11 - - CSATMAETQYF TGCAGTGCCACCATGGCCGAGACCCAGTACTTC
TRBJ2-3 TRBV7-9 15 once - CASSYGLTLTDTQYF TGTGCCAGCAGCTACGGACTAACACTCACAGATACGCAGTATTTT
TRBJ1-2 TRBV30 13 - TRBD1 CAWSVQGGFGYTF TGTGCCTGGAGTGTTCAGGGGGGTTTCGGCTACACCTTC
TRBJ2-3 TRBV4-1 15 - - CASSQVAAPTDTQYF TGCGCCAGCAGCCAAGTTGCGGCCCCCACAGATACGCAGTATTTT
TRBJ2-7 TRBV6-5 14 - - CASSYDWNSYEQYF TGTGCCAGCAGTTACGACTGGAACTCCTACGAGCAGTACTTC
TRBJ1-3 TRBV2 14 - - CASSAGFSGNTIYF TGTGCCAGCAGTGCCGGGTTCTCTGGAAACACCATATATTTT
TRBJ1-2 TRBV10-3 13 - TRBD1 CAIGDRGPNGYTF TGTGCCATCGGAGACAGGGGCCCAAATGGCTACACCTTC
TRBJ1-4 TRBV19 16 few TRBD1 CASSNGQGLANEKLFF TGTGCCAGTAGTAACGGACAGGGTCTGGCTAATGAAAAACTGTTTTTT
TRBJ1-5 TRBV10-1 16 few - CASSESQGDSNQPQHF TGCGCCAGCAGTGAGTCCCAAGGGGATAGCAATCAGCCCCAGCATTTT
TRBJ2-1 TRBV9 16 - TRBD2 CASSVAAGGYGDEQFF TGTGCCAGCAGCGTAGCGGCGGGAGGGTATGGGGATGAGCAGTTCTTC
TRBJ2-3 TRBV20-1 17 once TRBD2 CSASSGTLAGGGDTQYF TGCAGTGCTAGTTCCGGGACACTAGCGGGGGGCGGGGATACGCAGTATTTT
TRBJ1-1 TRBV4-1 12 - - CASSHGSPEAFF TGCGCCAGCAGCCACGGGAGTCCTGAAGCTTTCTTT